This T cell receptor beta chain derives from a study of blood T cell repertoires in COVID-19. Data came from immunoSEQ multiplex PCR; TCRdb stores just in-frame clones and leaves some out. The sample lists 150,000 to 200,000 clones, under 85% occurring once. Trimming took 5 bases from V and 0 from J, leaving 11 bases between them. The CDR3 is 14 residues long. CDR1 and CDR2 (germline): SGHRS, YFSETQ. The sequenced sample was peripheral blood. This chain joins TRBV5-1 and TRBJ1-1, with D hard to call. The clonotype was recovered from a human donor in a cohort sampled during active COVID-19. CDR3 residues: CASRPEGMNTEAFF. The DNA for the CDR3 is TGCGCCAGCAGGCCCGAGGGAATGAACACTGAAGCTTTCTTT.